The 6 T cell receptor beta chains presented below share a single source sample, sequenced in a study of blood T cell repertoires in COVID-19. Profiled with immunoSEQ multiplex PCR; TCRdb holds only in-frame clones, not every one. Of some 360,000 clones listed, around 87% were seen once; the top ten hold under 3%. Sequencing was carried out using peripheral blood. These receptors were collected from a woman aged 60-70 years with COVID-19, enrolled during active disease.

The chain employs TRBV13 and TRBJ2-2, with 9 bases fitting TRBD1. The germline V gene encodes CDR1 PRHDT and CDR2 FYEKMQ (reference sequence). This CDR3 is built from 17 residues. V gave up 2 bases and J gave up 7 bases; unmatched junction bases: 11. CDR3 amino acids: CASSLNPDRGWDGELFF. CDR3 coding DNA: TGTGCCAGCAGCTTAAACCCCGACAGGGGGTGGGACGGGGAGCTGTTTTTT. Supplemented by reference TRBV13 and TRBJ2-2, the full variable domain reads AAGVIQSPRHLIKEKRETATLKCYPIPRHDTVYWYQQGPGQDPQFLISFYEKMQSDKGSIPDRFSAQQFSDYHSELNMSSLELGDSALYFCASSLNPDRGWDGELFFGEGSRLTVL.

J is TRBJ1-4 and V is TRBV7-8; D ambiguous. The CDR3 extends over 14 amino acids. V lost 5 bases and J lost 2, with 9 bases in between. CDR1 is SGHVS, CDR2 FQNEAQ, per germline. The CDR3 DNA reads as TGTGCCAGCAGCCGAGATAGCACTAATGAAAAACTGTTTTTT. This sequence encodes CASSRDSTNEKLFF. Looking up the rest from reference TRBV7-8 and TRBJ1-4 gives the full variable domain: GAGVSQSPRYKVAKRGQDVALRCDPISGHVSLFWYQQALGQGPEFLTYFQNEAQLDKSGLPSDRFFAERPEGSVSTLKIQRTQQEDSAVYLCASSRDSTNEKLFFGSGTQLSVL.

This clone came up once. The V gene is TRBV24-1, the J gene TRBJ2-1; D might be TRBD1 (6 bases). The ends were cut back, 0 bases at V and 12 bases at J, with 11 bases in the middle. The CDR3 covers 13 residues. Germline values: CDR1 KGHDR, CDR2 SFDVKD. CDR3 amino acids: CATSDLQIRGQFF. CDR3 sequence (DNA): TGTGCCACCAGTGATTTGCAGATCAGGGGGCAGTTCTTC.

Turning to this clone: The same CDR3 is also encoded by other DNA sequences in this sample. The chain joins TRBV3-1 (or the pseudogene TRBV3-2) to TRBJ2-2; TRBD1 matches 7 bases. Unmatched junction bases numbered 4, after V lost 4 bases and J lost 2 bases. CDR1 and CDR2 from the germline V gene are LGHDT and YNNKEL (reference sequence). The CDR3 consists of 15 residues. Here the CDR3 reads CASSPWDSNTGELFF. The CDR3 bases are TGTGCCAGCAGCCCCTGGGACAGCAACACCGGGGAGCTGTTTTTT.

The V call is TRBV3-1 (or the pseudogene TRBV3-2), the J call TRBJ1-1; D not resolved. The CDR3 length is 15 residues. Germline values: CDR1 LGHDT, CDR2 YNNKEL (reference sequence). V was clipped by 1 base and J by 6 bases, with 15 bases between them. The chain's CDR3 is CASSQGRVAVAEAFF. The CDR3 DNA reads as TGTGCCAGCAGCCAAGGGAGGGTGGCTGTCGCTGAAGCTTTCTTT.

The chain is built from TRBV6-5 and TRBJ1-1, with TRBD1 identical over 7 bases. V lost 3 bases, J lost 8 bases, and 6 bases stayed unmatched. This CDR3 has 13 amino acids. Germline loops: CDR1 MNHEY, CDR2 SVGAGI. CDR3 sequence (DNA): TGTGCCAGCAGTTATTCAGGGGGATTAGAAGCTTTCTTT. Amino acid sequence: CASSYSGGLEAFF.